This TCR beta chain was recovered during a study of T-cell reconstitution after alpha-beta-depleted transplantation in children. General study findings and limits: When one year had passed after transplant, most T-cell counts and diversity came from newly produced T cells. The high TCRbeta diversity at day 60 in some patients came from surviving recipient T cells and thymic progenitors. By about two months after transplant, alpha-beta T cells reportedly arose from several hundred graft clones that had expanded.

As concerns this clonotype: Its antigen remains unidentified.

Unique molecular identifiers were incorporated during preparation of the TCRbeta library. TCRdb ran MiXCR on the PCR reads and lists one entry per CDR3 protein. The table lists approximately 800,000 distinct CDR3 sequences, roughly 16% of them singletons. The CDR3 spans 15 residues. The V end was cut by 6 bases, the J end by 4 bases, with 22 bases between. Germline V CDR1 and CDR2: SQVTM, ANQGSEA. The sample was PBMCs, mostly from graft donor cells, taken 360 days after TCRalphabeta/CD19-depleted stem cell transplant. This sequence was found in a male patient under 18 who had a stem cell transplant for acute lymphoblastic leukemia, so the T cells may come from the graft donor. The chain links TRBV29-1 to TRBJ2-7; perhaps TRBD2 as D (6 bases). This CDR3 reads CSVAKGGGSRYEQYF. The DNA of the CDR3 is TGCAGCGTAGCGAAGGGAGGAGGCTCTCGGTACGAGCAGTACTTC.